One TCR beta chain is described in this entry. The antigen it binds to is not known. The input lacks base qualities; no much larger clone sits a single base away. The sample comes from a study of T cell responses to AZD1222 COVID-19 vaccine (dated by TCRdb to the early 2020s). General notes on the study: AZD1222 recipients whose second dose came at about 4 weeks and those whose second dose came at about 12 weeks were combined into one group, since spike-specific TCR depth and breadth did not differ between the two schedules. A total of approximately 240 trial participants underwent TCR sequencing, of whom about 210 received two doses of AZD1222 and about 25 received two doses of the MenACWY control vaccine. Trial participants were enrolled by age into 18-55, 56-69 and 70-plus year subgroups, with about 150, 28 and 57 TCR-sequenced participants respectively.

The CDR3 holds 14 amino acids from the cysteine to the phenylalanine. Kept here is only the CDR3 DNA, which spans 42 bases and is read in frame from base 1. V was cut back by 4 bases and J by 4 bases, leaving a gap of 12 bases between them. According to the germline V gene, CDR1 reads SGHRS and CDR2 reads YFSETQ. The CDR3 regions of human TCRbeta chains were subjected to immunosequencing. The published analysis was carried out like this. Repertoire TCRs were matched against a reference library of SARS-CoV-2-specific TCRs generated with the MIRA antigen-specificity platform. Breadth was defined as the fraction of unique TCRs that were SARS-CoV-2-associated. Depth was defined as the fraction of total T cells that were SARS-CoV-2-associated. Using the MIRA data, each spike-specific TCR was mapped to the spike region that the TCR reacts to and placed in a CD4 or CD8 class. Log10-transformed breadth and depth values were compared by one-way ANOVA with Sidak's multiple comparisons tests. The table comes from immuneACCESS by way of TCRdb, which keeps in-frame sequences with V and J called. Part of the clones is missing from these tables; in studies checked, under half for an unresolved V gene and the rest for unknown reasons. D and trimming come from the DNA, and the V and J calls and clone size come from that table. The sample table lists under 200,000 clones, under 95% of them with a count of one. Jointly, the top ten make up approximately 4.7% of the sample.

What the work shows at the level of the full study, not this receptor alone: Nearly half of unique spike-specific TCRs reportedly recognized epitopes outside regions mutated in the B.1.351 and B.1.1.7 variants. The whole spike protein was spanned by vaccine-associated CD4 TCRs, and dominant responses were seen in regions 160-218 and 743-854. The 56-69-year group was small, and its depth increase did not reach significance, likely because of low power. Conclusions about previously exposed vaccinees are limited, since just a handful of AZD1222 recipients were seropositive for SARS-CoV-2 at baseline. No day 14 peak-response samples were available, so repertoires were characterized only after the peak T cell response. A significant rise in spike-specific TCR breadth and depth was observed after two AZD1222 doses relative to day 0 and relative to MenACWY recipients. Participants were mostly white British and included more females than males, and it was suggested by the authors that clonal diversity may have been underestimated.

In the paper's terms, the time point label means: baseline before first vaccination. The vaccinee samples were drawn from two UK trials, COV001 and COV002, one of which was a single-blind randomized controlled phase 2/3 trial testing AZD1222 (ChAdOx1 nCoV-19) in healthy adults. For TCRbeta chain sequencing, PBMC samples from trial participants were taken at day 0 and at day 28 after the second dose. The sequence derives from an adult in good health. The chain employs TRBV5-1 and TRBJ2-1; a tentative D match to TRBD2 spans 5 bases. The sample consisted of peripheral blood, taken on day 0 of AZD1222 vaccination. Here the CDR3 is given as CASSRTSGYNEQFF. The DNA sequence follows: TGCGCCAGCAGCCGGACTTCCGGTTACAATGAGCAGTTCTTC.